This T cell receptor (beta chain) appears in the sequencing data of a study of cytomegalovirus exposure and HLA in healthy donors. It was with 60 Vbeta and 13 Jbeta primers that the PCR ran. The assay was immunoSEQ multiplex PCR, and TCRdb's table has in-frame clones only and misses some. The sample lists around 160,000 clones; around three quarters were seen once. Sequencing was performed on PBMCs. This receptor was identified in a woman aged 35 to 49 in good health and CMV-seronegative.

The CDR3 DNA reads TGCAGCGTTGAAGCGGGACTCCTATATTACAATGAGCAGTTCTTC. Protein: CSVEAGLLYYNEQFF. This rearrangement joins TRBV29-1 to TRBJ2-1; D is possibly TRBD2 (6 bases). CDR3 size: 15 residues. Germline CDR1 SQVTM, CDR2 ANQGSEA. V was shortened by 1 base and J by 4 bases, with 14 bases between the two germline ends.